This T cell receptor (beta chain) stems from a study of cytomegalovirus exposure and HLA in healthy donors. Across the study: Earlier work reported about 110 million unique TCR beta sequences from some 170 million T cells.

The PCR used 60 Vbeta and 13 Jbeta primers. Data came from immunoSEQ multiplex PCR; TCRdb stores just in-frame clones and leaves some out. The sample gives approximately 160,000 clones, over 75% of which show up once; roughly 0.68% is in the top ten. This CDR3 comprises 15 residues. CDR1 SGHDT and CDR2 YYEEEE come from the germline V gene. V lost 4 bases to trimming and J lost 2 bases; unmatched junction nucleotides: 7. The chain carries TRBV5-6 and TRBJ1-2; 8 bases align to TRBD1. The TCR comes from a male donor in good health and CMV-seronegative. What was sequenced was PBMCs. The CDR3, as DNA: TGTGCCAGCAGCCCCCGGGACAGGAGAAACTATGGCTACACCTTC. Its protein is CASSPRDRRNYGYTF.